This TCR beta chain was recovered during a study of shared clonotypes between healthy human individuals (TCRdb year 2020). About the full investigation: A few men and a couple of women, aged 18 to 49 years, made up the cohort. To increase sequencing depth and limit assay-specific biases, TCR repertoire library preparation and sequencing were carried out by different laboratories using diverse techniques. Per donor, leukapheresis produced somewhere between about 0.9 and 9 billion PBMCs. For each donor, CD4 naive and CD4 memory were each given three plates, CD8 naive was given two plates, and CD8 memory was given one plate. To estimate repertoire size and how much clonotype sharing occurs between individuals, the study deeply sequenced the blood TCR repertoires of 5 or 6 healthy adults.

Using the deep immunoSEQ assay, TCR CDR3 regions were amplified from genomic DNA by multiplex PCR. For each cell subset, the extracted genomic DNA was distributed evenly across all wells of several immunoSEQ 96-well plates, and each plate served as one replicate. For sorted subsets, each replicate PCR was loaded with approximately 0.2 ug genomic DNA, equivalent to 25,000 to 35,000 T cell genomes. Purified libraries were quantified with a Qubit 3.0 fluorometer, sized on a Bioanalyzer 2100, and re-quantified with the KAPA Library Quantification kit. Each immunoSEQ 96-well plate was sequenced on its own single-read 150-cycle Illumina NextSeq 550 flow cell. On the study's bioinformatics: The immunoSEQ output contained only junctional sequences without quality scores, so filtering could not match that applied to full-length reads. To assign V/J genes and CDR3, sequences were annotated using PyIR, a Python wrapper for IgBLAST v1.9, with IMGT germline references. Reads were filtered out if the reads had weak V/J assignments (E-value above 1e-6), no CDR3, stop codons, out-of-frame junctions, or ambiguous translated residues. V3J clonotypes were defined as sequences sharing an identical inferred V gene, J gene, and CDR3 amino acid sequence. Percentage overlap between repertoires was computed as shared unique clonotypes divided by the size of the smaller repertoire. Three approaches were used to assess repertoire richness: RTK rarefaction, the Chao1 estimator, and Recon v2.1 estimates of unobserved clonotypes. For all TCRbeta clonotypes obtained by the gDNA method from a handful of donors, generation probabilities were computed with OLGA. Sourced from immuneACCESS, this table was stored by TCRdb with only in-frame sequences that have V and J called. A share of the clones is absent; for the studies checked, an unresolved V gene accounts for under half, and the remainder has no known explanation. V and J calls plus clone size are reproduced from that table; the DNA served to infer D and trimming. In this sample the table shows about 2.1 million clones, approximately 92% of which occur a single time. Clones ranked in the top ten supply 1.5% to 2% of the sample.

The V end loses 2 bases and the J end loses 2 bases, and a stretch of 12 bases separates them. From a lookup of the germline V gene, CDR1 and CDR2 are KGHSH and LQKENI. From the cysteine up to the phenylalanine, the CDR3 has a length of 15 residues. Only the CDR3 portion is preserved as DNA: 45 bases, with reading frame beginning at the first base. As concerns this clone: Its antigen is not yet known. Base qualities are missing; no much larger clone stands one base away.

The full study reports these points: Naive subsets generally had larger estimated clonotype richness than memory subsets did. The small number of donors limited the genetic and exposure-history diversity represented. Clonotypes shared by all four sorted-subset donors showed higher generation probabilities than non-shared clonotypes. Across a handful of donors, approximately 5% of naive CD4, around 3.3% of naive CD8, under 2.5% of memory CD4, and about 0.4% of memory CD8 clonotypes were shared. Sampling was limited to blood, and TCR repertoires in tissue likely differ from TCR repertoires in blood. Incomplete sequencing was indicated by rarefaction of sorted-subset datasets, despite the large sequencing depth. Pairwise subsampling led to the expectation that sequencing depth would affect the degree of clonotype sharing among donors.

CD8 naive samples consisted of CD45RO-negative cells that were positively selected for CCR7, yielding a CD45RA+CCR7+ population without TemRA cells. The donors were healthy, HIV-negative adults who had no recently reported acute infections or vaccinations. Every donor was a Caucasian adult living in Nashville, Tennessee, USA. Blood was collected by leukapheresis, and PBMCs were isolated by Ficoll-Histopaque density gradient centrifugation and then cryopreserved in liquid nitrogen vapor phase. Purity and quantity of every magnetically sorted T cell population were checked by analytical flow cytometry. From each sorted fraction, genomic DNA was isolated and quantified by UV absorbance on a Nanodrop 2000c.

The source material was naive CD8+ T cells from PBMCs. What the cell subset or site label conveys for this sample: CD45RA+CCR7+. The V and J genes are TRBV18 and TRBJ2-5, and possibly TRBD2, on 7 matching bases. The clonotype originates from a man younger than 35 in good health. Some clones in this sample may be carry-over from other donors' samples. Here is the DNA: TGTGCCAGCTCACCAAGGAGGGGGGGACAAGAGACCCAGTACTTC. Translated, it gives CASSPRRGGQETQYF.